The TCR beta chain under discussion was sequenced for a study of post-analysis software for immune sequencing data. General study findings and limits: Controls showed lower frequencies than patients for roughly 5 TRBV segments, and TRBV5-6, TRBV5-1 and TRBV20-1 were among these. Among multiple sclerosis patients, normalized Chao1 diversity was significantly below that of controls.

The germline CDR1 and CDR2 sequences are SQVTM and ANQGSEA. J gave up 4 bases and V 5 bases, and 5 bases lay outside the gene matches. The CDR3 extends over 14 amino acids. This clonotype was detected only a few times. The antigen is unknown. Prepared TCR beta cDNA libraries contained unique molecular identifiers. One entry per CDR3 protein, called by TCRdb with MiXCR from the PCR reads. This table holds 800,000 to 950,000 distinct CDR3 sequences, approximately 53% found once. This clonotype originated in a girl aged 10-17 years with multiple sclerosis. The chain uses TRBV29-1 and TRBJ2-5; 12 nucleotides line up with TRBD1. Sequenced input: blood. The CDR3 DNA reads TGCAGCGTTACCGGGACAGGGGGCTTAGAGACCCAGTACTTC. Its protein product is CSVTGTGGLETQYF.